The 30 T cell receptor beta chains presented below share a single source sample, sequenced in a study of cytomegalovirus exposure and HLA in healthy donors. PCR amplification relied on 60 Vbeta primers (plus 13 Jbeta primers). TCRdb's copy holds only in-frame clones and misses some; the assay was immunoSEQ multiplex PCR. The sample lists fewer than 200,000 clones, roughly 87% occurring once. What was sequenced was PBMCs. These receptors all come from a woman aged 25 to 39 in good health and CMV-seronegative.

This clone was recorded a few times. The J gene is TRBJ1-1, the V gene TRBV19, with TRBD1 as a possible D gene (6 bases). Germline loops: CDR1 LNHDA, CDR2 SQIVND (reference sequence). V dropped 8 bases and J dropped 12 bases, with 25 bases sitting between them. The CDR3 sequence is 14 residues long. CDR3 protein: CASSPTLGTSSSFF. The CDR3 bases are TGTGCCAGTTCGCCCACTCTCGGGACATCCTCTTCTTTCTTT.

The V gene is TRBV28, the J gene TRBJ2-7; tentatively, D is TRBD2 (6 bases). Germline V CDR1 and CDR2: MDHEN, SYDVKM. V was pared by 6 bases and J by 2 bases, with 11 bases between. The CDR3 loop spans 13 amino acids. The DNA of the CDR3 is TGTGCCAGCAGGGGGGGTAGCGCCTACGAGCAGTACTTC. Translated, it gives CASRGGSAYEQYF.

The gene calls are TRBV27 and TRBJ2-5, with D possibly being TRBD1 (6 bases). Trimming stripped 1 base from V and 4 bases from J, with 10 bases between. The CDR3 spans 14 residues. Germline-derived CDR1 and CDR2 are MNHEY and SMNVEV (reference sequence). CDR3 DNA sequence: TGTGCCAGCAGTTTATGGAGAGGGGGAGAGACCCAGTACTTC. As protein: CASSLWRGGETQYF.

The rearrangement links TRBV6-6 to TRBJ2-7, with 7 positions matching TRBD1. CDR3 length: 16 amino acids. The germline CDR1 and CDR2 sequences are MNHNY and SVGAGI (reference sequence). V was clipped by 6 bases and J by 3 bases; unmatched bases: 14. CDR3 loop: CASRPTGTASLYEQYF. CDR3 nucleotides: TGTGCCAGCAGACCAACCGGGACAGCCTCCCTCTACGAGCAGTACTTC.

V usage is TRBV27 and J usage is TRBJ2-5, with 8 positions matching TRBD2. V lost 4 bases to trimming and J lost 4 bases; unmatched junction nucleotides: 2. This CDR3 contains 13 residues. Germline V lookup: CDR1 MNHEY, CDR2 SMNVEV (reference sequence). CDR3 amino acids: CASSWRGVETQYF. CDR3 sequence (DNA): TGTGCCAGCAGTTGGCGGGGGGTAGAGACCCAGTACTTC.

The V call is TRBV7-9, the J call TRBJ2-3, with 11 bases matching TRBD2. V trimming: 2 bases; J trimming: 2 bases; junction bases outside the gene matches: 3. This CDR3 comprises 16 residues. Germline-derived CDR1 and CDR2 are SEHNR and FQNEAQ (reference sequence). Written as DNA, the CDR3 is TGTGCCAGCAGCTTACTAGCGGGGGGCCTCACAGATACGCAGTATTTT. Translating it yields CASSLLAGGLTDTQYF. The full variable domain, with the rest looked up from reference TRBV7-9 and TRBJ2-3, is DTGVSQNPRHKITKRGQNVTFRCDPISEHNRLYWYRQTLGQGPEFLTYFQNEAQLEKSRLLSDRFSAERPKGSFSTLEIQRTEQGDSAMYLCASSLLAGGLTDTQYFGPGTRLTVL.

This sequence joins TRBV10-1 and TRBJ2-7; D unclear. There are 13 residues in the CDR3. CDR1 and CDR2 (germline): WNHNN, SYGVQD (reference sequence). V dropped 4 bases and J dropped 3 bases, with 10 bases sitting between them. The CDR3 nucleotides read TGCGCCAGCAGTGGATGGCCTAGCTACGAGCAGTACTTC. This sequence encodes CASSGWPSYEQYF.

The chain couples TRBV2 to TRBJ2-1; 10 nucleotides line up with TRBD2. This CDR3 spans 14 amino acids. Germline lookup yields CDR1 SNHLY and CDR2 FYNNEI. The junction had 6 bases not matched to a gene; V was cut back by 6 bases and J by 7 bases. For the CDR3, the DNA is TGTGCCAGCAGGCCCCTAGCGGGAGTAAATGAGCAGTTCTTC. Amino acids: CASRPLAGVNEQFF.

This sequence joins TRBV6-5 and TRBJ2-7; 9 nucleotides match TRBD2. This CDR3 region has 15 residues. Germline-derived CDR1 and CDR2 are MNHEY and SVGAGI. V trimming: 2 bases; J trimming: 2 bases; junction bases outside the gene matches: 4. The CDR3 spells CASSYGTSPTYEQYF. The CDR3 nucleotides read TGTGCCAGCAGTTACGGGACTAGCCCTACCTACGAGCAGTACTTC.

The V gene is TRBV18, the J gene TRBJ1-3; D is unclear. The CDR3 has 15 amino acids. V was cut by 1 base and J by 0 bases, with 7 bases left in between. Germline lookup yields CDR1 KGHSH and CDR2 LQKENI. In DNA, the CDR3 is TGTGCCAGCTCACCACGGGGAGACTCTGGAAACACCATATATTTT. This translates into CASSPRGDSGNTIYF. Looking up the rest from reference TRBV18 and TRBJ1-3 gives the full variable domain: NAGVMQNPRHLVRRRGQEARLRCSPMKGHSHVYWYRQLPEEGLKFMVYLQKENIIDESGMPKERFSAEFPKEGPSILRIQQVVRGDSAAYFCASSPRGDSGNTIYFGEGSWLTVV.

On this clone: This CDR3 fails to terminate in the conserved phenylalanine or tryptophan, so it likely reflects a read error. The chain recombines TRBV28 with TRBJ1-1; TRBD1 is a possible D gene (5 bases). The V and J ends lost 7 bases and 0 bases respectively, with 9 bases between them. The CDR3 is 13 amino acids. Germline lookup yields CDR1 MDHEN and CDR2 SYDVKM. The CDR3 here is CASTPDMNTEAFV. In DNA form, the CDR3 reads TGTGCCAGCACCCCGGACATGAACACTGAAGCTTTCGTT.

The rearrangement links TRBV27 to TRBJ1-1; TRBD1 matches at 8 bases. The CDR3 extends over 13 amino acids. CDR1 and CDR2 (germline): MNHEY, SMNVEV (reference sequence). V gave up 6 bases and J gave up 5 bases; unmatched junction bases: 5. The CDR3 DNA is TGTGCCAGCAGCCGGACAGGGAGGACTGAAGCTTTCTTT. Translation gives CASSRTGRTEAFF.

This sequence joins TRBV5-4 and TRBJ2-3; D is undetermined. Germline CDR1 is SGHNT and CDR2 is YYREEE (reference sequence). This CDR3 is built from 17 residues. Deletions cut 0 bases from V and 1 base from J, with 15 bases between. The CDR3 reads CASSLGPPAVRTDTQYF. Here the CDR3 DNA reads TGTGCCAGCAGCTTGGGACCCCCGGCGGTTCGCACAGATACGCAGTATTTT.

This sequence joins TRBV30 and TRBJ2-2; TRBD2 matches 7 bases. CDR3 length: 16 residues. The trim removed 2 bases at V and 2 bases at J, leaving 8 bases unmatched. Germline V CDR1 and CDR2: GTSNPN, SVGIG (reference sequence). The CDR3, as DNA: TGTGCCTGGAGTTTTGGCCCTAGCGGTAACACCGGGGAGCTGTTTTTT. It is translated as CAWSFGPSGNTGELFF.

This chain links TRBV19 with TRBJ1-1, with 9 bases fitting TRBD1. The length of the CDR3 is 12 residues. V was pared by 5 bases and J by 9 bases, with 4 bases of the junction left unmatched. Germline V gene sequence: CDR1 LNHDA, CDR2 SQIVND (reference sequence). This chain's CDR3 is CASSPGTGKAFF. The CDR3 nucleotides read TGTGCCAGTAGTCCGGGGACAGGGAAAGCTTTCTTT.

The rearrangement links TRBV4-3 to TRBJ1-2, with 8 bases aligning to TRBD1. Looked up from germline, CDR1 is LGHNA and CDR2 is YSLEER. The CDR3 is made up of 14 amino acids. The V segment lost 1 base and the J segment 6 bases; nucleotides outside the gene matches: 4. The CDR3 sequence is CASSQVLTGDGYTF. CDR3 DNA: TGCGCCAGCAGCCAAGTGCTGACAGGGGATGGCTACACCTTC.

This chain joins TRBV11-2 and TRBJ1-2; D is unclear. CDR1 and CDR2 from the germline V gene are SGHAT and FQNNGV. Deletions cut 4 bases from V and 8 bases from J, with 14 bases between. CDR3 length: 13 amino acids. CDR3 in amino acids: CASSSSGRVGYTF. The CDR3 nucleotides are TGTGCCAGCAGCTCTTCTGGCCGGGTAGGCTACACCTTC.

CDR3 amino acids: CASSLGTGGSSYNEQFF. The DNA of the CDR3 is TGCGCCAGCAGCCTCGGGACAGGAGGAAGCTCCTACAATGAGCAGTTCTTC. This chain connects TRBV5-1 to TRBJ2-1, with 8 bases matching TRBD1. The CDR3 spans 17 residues. With 4 bases clipped from V and 0 bases from J, the junction kept 9 bases outside the gene matches. Germline lookup yields CDR1 SGHRS and CDR2 YFSETQ.

The CDR3 is CARQISGGASYEQYF. CDR3 coding DNA: TGTGCCCGGCAGATCAGCGGGGGGGCTTCCTACGAGCAGTACTTC. The chain joins TRBV9 to TRBJ2-7; 10 bases are shared with TRBD2. Germline lookup yields CDR1 SGDLS and CDR2 YYNGEE. After removal of 10 bases from V and 1 base from J, the junction contained 11 bases not matched to a gene. This CDR3 is built from 15 residues.

The CDR3 DNA reads as TGTGCCAGCAGTGTGGCCGGCTCTGGTCTAGCGGAGATAACGCAGTATTTT. It encodes CASSVAGSGLAEITQYF. V and J are TRBV2 and TRBJ2-3; 7 bases align to TRBD2. Germline trimming cut 4 bases from V and 9 bases from J; bases unmatched to any gene: 19. CDR1 SNHLY and CDR2 FYNNEI come from the germline V gene. The CDR3 length is 17 residues.

This CDR3 reads CASSSFERANTGELFF. CDR3 DNA sequence: TGTGCCAGCAGCTCGTTCGAGCGCGCGAACACCGGGGAGCTGTTTTTT. The rearrangement uses TRBV7-2 and TRBJ2-2; D ambiguous. The V gene lost 4 bases and the J gene lost 0 bases, with 12 bases spanning the gap. The CDR3 loop spans 16 amino acids. Germline V gene data show CDR1 as SGHTA and CDR2 as FQGNSA.

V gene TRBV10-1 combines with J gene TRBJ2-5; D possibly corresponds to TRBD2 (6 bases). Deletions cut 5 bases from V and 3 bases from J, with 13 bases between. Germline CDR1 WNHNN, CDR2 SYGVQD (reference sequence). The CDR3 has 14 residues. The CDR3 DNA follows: TGCGCCAGCAGTTCTGCGGGACGGGAAGAGACCCAGTACTTC. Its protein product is CASSSAGREETQYF.

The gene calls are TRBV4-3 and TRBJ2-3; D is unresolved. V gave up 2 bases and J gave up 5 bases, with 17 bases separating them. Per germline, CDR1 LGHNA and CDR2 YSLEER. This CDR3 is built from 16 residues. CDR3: CASSQLESVSGDTQYF. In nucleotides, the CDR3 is TGCGCCAGCAGCCAACTTGAATCGGTCTCAGGAGATACGCAGTATTTT.

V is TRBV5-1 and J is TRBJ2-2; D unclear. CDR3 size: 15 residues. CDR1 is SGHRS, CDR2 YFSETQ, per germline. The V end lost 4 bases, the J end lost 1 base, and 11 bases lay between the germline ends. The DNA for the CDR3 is TGCGCCAGCAGCAGACTGGAAGGGAACACCGGGGAGCTGTTTTTT. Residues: CASSRLEGNTGELFF. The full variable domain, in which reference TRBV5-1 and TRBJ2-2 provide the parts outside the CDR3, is KAGVTQTPRYLIKTRGQQVTLSCSPISGHRSVSWYQQTPGQGLQFLFEYFSETQRNKGNFPGRFSGRQFSNSRSEMNVSTLELGDSALYLCASSRLEGNTGELFFGEGSRLTVL.

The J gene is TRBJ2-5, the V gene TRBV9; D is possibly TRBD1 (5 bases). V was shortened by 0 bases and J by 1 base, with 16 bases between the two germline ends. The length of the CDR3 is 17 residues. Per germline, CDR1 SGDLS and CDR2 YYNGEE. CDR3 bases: TGTGCCAGCAGCGTAGATCCCGCAGGGCTCACCCAAGAGACCCAGTACTTC. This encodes CASSVDPAGLTQETQYF.

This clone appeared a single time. The CDR3 sequence: CASSIDSGNSYNEQFF. The CDR3 DNA reads TGTGCCAGTAGTATCGATAGCGGTAACTCCTACAATGAGCAGTTCTTC. This chain links TRBV19 with TRBJ2-1, with D perhaps matching TRBD2 (6 bases). Germline CDR1 LNHDA, CDR2 SQIVND (reference sequence). This CDR3 has 16 amino acids. Trimming removed 3 bases from V and 0 bases from J, with 12 bases in between.

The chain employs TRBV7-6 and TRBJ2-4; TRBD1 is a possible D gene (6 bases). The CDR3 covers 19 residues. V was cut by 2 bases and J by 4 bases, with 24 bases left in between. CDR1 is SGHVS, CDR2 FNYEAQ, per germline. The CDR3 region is CASSLTPAPSQGSKNIQYF. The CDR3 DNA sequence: TGTGCCAGCAGCTTAACCCCTGCCCCATCACAGGGATCTAAAAACATTCAGTACTTC.

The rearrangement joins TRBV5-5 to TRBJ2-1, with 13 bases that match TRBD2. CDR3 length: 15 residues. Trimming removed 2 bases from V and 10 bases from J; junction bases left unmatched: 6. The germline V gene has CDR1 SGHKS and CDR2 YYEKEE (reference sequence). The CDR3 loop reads CASSLGLAGASEQFF. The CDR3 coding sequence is TGTGCCAGCAGCTTAGGACTAGCGGGAGCTTCGGAGCAGTTCTTC.

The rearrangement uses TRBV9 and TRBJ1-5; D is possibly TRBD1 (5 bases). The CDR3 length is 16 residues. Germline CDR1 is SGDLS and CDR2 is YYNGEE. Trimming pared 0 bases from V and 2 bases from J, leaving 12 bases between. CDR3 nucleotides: TGTGCCAGCAGCGTAGGGGGGGGAGACGGCAATCAGCCCCAGCATTTT. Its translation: CASSVGGGDGNQPQHF.

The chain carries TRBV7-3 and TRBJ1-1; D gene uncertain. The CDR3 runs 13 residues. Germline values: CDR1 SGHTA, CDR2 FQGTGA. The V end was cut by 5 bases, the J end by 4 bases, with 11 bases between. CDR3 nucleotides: TGTGCCAGCAGCCCCTATGGGCTCACTGAAGCTTTCTTT. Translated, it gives CASSPYGLTEAFF.